A selection of T cell receptor beta chains follows, all from one sample in a study of T-cell memory formation after mild COVID-19. From the 5' RACE reads, TCRdb called clonotypes with MiXCR, one entry per CDR3 protein. In the table there are around 320,000 distinct CDR3 sequences, approximately 20% of which are singletons. Material for sequencing was PBMCs or a T cell subset sorted from them (not recorded which). These receptors all stem from a man younger than 35 who had mild COVID-19 (a few samples of this study predate the infection). Cell type and time point are not known. CDR3s include the opening cysteine and the closing phenylalanine or tryptophan. A D gene is named only where the DNA matches it firmly. The size field is filled for only some rows; it gives once, few, many or a size class.

CDR3 DNA | CDR3 protein | D gene | J gene | V gene | clone size
TGTGCCAGCAGTTTTGAGCGGAACACCGGGGAGCTGTTTTTT | CASSFERNTGELFF | . | TRBJ2-2 | TRBV12-3/TRBV12-4 | .
TGCAGCGTTTCCCCTGCGAGCGGGGGTGTCGCAGATACGCAGTATTTT | CSVSPASGGVADTQYF | TRBD2 | TRBJ2-3 | TRBV29-1 | many
TGTGCCAGCAGCTTAGCCCCGGGGGTAGGTTACGGCGAGCAGTACTTC | CASSLAPGVGYGEQYF | . | TRBJ2-7 | TRBV11-2 | .
TGTGCCAGCAGCCTCCTTCGTGGGGGCGGTTCACCCCTCCACTTT | CASSLLRGGGSPLHF | . | TRBJ1-6 | TRBV7-2 | .
TGTGCCAGCAGCTTTGGGGGACAGGGTTTGACAGATACGCAGTATTTT | CASSFGGQGLTDTQYF | TRBD1 | TRBJ2-3 | TRBV7-2 | .
TGTGCCAGCAGCCAAAGATCAGGGCTCTCCTACGAGCAGTACTTC | CASSQRSGLSYEQYF | . | TRBJ2-7 | TRBV3-1 | .
TGTGCCAGCAGCTTACTTGGGGGGCCCAATGAGCAGTTCTTC | CASSLLGGPNEQFF | . | TRBJ2-1 | TRBV7-2 | few
TGTGCCAGCAGCAGTCAGGGGGCGCGTACTGAAGCTTTCTTT | CASSSQGARTEAFF | TRBD1 | TRBJ1-1 | TRBV11-2 | once
TGTGCCAGCAGCTTAGTAGGAGGGAAGAACACTGAAGCTTTCTTT | CASSLVGGKNTEAFF | . | TRBJ1-1 | TRBV7-9 | .
TGTGCCAGCAGAACCGGGACTAGCAATACGCAGTATTTT | CASRTGTSNTQYF | TRBD2 | TRBJ2-3 | TRBV6-2/TRBV6-3 | few
TGTGCCAGCAGCGGGGGTGGACGCACAGATACGCAGTATTTT | CASSGGGRTDTQYF | . | TRBJ2-3 | TRBV9 | few
TGTGCCAGCAGCTTATTGGCTAGCGGGGGGGTTAATACGCAGTATTTT | CASSLLASGGVNTQYF | TRBD2 | TRBJ2-3 | TRBV7-2 | few
TGTGCCAGCAGCGCACTAGCGGACGAAGAGACCCAGTACTTC | CASSALADEETQYF | TRBD2 | TRBJ2-5 | TRBV27 | .
TGTGCCAGCAGCGCTCCTGGAGGCCTGGGGAATGAGCAGTTCTTC | CASSAPGGLGNEQFF | . | TRBJ2-1 | TRBV5-4 | .
TGTGCCAGCTCGGAGCGGGGGTCCCAGTACTTC | CASSERGSQYF | TRBD2 | TRBJ2-5 | TRBV18 | few
TGTGCCAGCGGCCGGGACACGACTCAGCCCCAGCATTTT | CASGRDTTQPQHF | . | TRBJ1-5 | TRBV27 | .
TGTGCCAGCAGTGAAGTAGGGGACAGGGTCGGCTACGAGCAGTACTTC | CASSEVGDRVGYEQYF | TRBD1 | TRBJ2-7 | TRBV2 | .
TGTGCCAGCAGTTACTCGGGTTATAGCAATCAGCCCCAGCATTTT | CASSYSGYSNQPQHF | . | TRBJ1-5 | TRBV6-6 | .
TGCAGCGCGGAGACAGGCCTCTCTGGAAACACCATATATTTT | CSAETGLSGNTIYF | . | TRBJ1-3 | TRBV29-1 | .
TGTGCCAGCAGTCGGGACTTTCTCTACGAGCAGTACTTC | CASSRDFLYEQYF | . | TRBJ2-7 | TRBV6-2/TRBV6-3 | .
TGCGCCAGCAGCCAAGACGCCTGGGGGGAGCAGTTCTTC | CASSQDAWGEQFF | . | TRBJ2-1 | TRBV4-1 | few
TGTGCCAGCAGCCCGGTAGGGGGGGGCCTCACCTACGAGCAGTACTTC | CASSPVGGGLTYEQYF | . | TRBJ2-7 | TRBV7-9 | .
TGTGCCCGCTCTAGCGGGGGGGCCGGTTTGTTAGAGACCCAGTACTTC | CARSSGGAGLLETQYF | TRBD2 | TRBJ2-5 | TRBV27 | many
TGTGCCAGCGGGTCCACCACGAACCGGCAGTTCTTC | CASGSTTNRQFF | . | TRBJ2-1 | TRBV6-2/TRBV6-3 | .
TGTGCCACCTCCGGGCTTCGTGGCTACACCTTC | CATSGLRGYTF | . | TRBJ1-2 | TRBV6-5 | .
TGTGCCAGCAGTTCTCGGGACTACTTCTACAATGAGCAGTTCTTC | CASSSRDYFYNEQFF | TRBD2 | TRBJ2-1 | TRBV27 | few
TGTGCCAGCAGCTTACCAGCGGGGGGGAGAGAGACCCAGTACTTC | CASSLPAGGRETQYF | TRBD2 | TRBJ2-5 | TRBV7-2 | few
TGCAGTGCTAGCGGCAGAGACACAGATACGCAGTATTTT | CSASGRDTDTQYF | . | TRBJ2-3 | TRBV20-1 | .
TGTGCCAGCAGCCTGTTACACCCGGTCTCTGGAAACACCATATATTTT | CASSLLHPVSGNTIYF | . | TRBJ1-3 | TRBV5-5 | few
TGCGCCAGCCCCGCCGGGGAGCTGTTTTTT | CASPAGELFF | . | TRBJ2-2 | TRBV23-1 | few
TGTGCCAGCAGCTTAGGGGCGGAAACATACAATGAGCAGTTCTTC | CASSLGAETYNEQFF | . | TRBJ2-1 | TRBV7-2 | .
TGTGCCAGCAGTCGGGGAGGAATGGGCAATGAGCAGTTCTTC | CASSRGGMGNEQFF | . | TRBJ2-1 | TRBV27 | few
TGTGCCAGCAGGCCTACTAGCTCCTACAATGAGCAGTTCTTC | CASRPTSSYNEQFF | . | TRBJ2-1 | TRBV6-2/TRBV6-3 | .
TGTGCCAGCAAACTGGCCGGGGAGCTGTTTTTT | CASKLAGELFF | . | TRBJ2-2 | TRBV3-1 | few
TGCAGTGCGAGGCCGACAGTGAACACTGAAGCTTTCTTT | CSARPTVNTEAFF | . | TRBJ1-1 | TRBV20-1 | .
TGTGCCAGCAGCTTAATGGGTGTGGGGAATGAGCAGTTCTTC | CASSLMGVGNEQFF | . | TRBJ2-1 | TRBV7-3 | .
TGTGCCAGCAGCACGGGGCCAGACTATGGCTACACCTTC | CASSTGPDYGYTF | . | TRBJ1-2 | TRBV5-5 | .
TGTGCCAGCAGAGAACAGAGGGGCTCTGGAAACACCATATATTTT | CASREQRGSGNTIYF | . | TRBJ1-3 | TRBV2 | .
TGTGCCAGCAACGACAGACTCAACACCGGGGAGCTGTTTTTT | CASNDRLNTGELFF | . | TRBJ2-2 | TRBV6-2/TRBV6-3 | .
TGCGCCAGCAGCGACCGACAGGTTCGCGGTACCGGGGAGCTGTTTTTT | CASSDRQVRGTGELFF | . | TRBJ2-2 | TRBV4-3 | many
TGTGCCATCAGTTGGTCTGAAGAGACCCAGTACTTC | CAISWSEETQYF | . | TRBJ2-5 | TRBV10-3 | .
TGTGCCACCAGCACCGTGACCCAGCCCCAGCATTTT | CATSTVTQPQHF | . | TRBJ1-5 | TRBV15 | .
TGTGCCAGCAGTCCTCGGACGCGGGAGACCCAGTACTTC | CASSPRTRETQYF | . | TRBJ2-5 | TRBV27 | many
TGTGCCAGCAGCCCCAGGGTCACCGGGGAGCTGTTTTTT | CASSPRVTGELFF | . | TRBJ2-2 | TRBV14 | .
TGTGCCAGCAGCCTACACGGTATCGACGAGCAGTTCTTC | CASSLHGIDEQFF | . | TRBJ2-1 | TRBV7-9 | .
TGTGCCAGCGGAGGGTCTTACTATGGCTACACCTTC | CASGGSYYGYTF | . | TRBJ1-2 | TRBV7-2 | .
TGTGCCAGCAGTGCGGGGGGTGGCTATGGCTACACCTTC | CASSAGGGYGYTF | . | TRBJ1-2 | TRBV2 | many